This TCR beta chain appears in the sequencing data of a study of blood T cell repertoires in COVID-19 (dated by TCRdb to the early 2020s). Background for the entire study: Samples covering the acute and convalescent phases of COVID-19 were provided by collaborators in the United States, Italy and Spain. The prospective study material was composed of cDNA or gDNA derived from T cells, B-cell-depleted T cells, or PBMCs. The sample metadata nearly always contained a de-identified subject ID, COVID-19 status, age in years and sex. Deeply sampled blood TCRbeta repertoires from subjects exposed to, actively infected with, or recovered from COVID-19 were included in the dataset. Where HLA class I and class II types were available, the types were taken from metadata supplied by the sample provider, not from assay-based typing. Samples came from the ongoing ImmuneRACE study (first 160 participants) plus 1,254 subjects from 6 global collaborators. The repertoires were released in a freely available public database intended as a resource for research on the immune response to SARS-CoV-2.

Relative to germline, V is missing 6 bases and J is missing 3 bases, with 2 bases of the junction outside any gene match. CDR1 and CDR2 (MDHEN, SYDVKM) derive from the germline V gene. The CDR3 holds 13 amino acids from the cysteine to the phenylalanine. Of all the DNA, just the CDR3 is kept, 39 bases in frame from base 1. Overall study outcomes, separate from this receptor: How much clinical and demographic metadata was included differed by source and by participant, and the metadata was provided uncurated.

Collaborating institutions collected whole blood in K2EDTA tubes following their own protocols. Collaborator samples were shipped for TCRbeta analysis as frozen whole blood, isolated PBMCs, or DNA extracted from either sample type. Turning to this clone: Its antigen has not been determined. Qualities for individual bases were not recorded, and no much larger clone is one base off.

TCRbeta CDR3 regions were amplified from genomic DNA using the immunoSEQ Assay, a bias-controlled multiplex PCR. The study's own analysis went as follows. Nucleated cell counts per sample were estimated from amplification of reference gene primers within the assay. Sequence reads were collapsed and filtered to measure the absolute abundance of every unique TCRbeta CDR3 rearrangement. For each sample, productive Simpson clonality was calculated as the square root of Simpson's diversity index over productive rearrangements. Entries here come from immuneACCESS through TCRdb and include only in-frame sequences with V and J called. Some clones fail to appear in such tables; in the studies checked, an unresolved V gene covers under half of the shortfall, and the cause of the remainder is unknown. The V and J calls and the clone size are those of that table, but D and trimming were determined from the DNA. The sample table holds over 250,000 clones, of which 87% were seen once. About 2.1% of the sample comes from the top ten.

The source is a woman aged 45-65 years with acute or convalescent COVID-19. Sample: peripheral blood. The rearranged chain carries TRBV28 and TRBJ1-5; TRBD1 fits 7 bases in the junction. Here is the DNA: TGTGCCAGCAGGACAGGGAACAATCAGCCCCAGCATTTT. It translates as CASRTGNNQPQHF.